These 32 T cell receptor beta chains were all obtained from the same sample, sequenced in a study of T cells in Graves' hyperthyroidism and ophthalmopathy. TCR beta CDR3 regions were amplified from RNA. The HTBI primer set was used in a first-round RT-PCR of the TCR CDR3. TCRdb analysed the multiplex PCR reads with MiXCR anew, one entry per CDR3 protein. The data hold more than 650,000 distinct CDR3 sequences, with approximately 14% observed a single time. The sequenced sample was blood. These TCRs come from a woman aged 18-35 years with Graves' hyperthyroidism.

This clonotype was observed a few times. V gene TRBV6-1 combines with J gene TRBJ2-1; TRBD2 aligns across 10 bases. The V and J ends lost 6 bases and 3 bases, in that order; junction bases with no gene match: 5. Per the germline V gene, CDR1 is MNHNS and CDR2 is SASEGT. The CDR3 is 15 residues long. In nucleotides, the CDR3 is TGTGCCAGCAGAAGGTCTAGCGGGAGCTACAATGAGCAGTTCTTC. Encoded protein: CASRRSSGSYNEQFF.

The genes are TRBV7-8 and TRBJ2-7; tentatively, D is TRBD2 (6 bases). The V gene's germline CDR1 is SGHVS and CDR2 FQNEAQ. Trimming removed 1 base from V and 5 bases from J, with 15 bases in between. The CDR3 extends over 15 amino acids. In DNA, the CDR3 is TGTGCCAGCAGCTTAGAGGGGACTGAACTTAACGAGCAGTACTTC. Encoded protein: CASSLEGTELNEQYF.

The table lists this clonotype with a few counts. This sequence joins TRBV9 and TRBJ2-3, with 7 bases lining up with TRBD2. V dropped 1 base and J dropped 5; count of bases not matched to a gene: 10. The germline gives CDR1 SGDLS, CDR2 YYNGEE. The CDR3 spans 16 residues. CDR3 amino acids: CASSVSREGRVDTQYF. The CDR3, as DNA: TGTGCCAGCAGCGTATCCAGGGAGGGCCGAGTAGATACGCAGTATTTT.

Remarks on this clonotype: This sequence may be a read error, since a much larger clone differs from it by one base. The chain joins TRBV18 to TRBJ2-7; D remains unclear. This CDR3 is built from 12 residues. The germline CDR1 and CDR2 sequences are KGHSH and LQKENI. CDR3 DNA sequence: TGTGTCAGCTCATGGGCCGCGGACGAGCAGTACTTC. Its translation: CVSSWAADEQYF.

CDR3 region: CASSDGTSGSSRTDTQYF. As DNA, the CDR3 is TGTGCCAGCAGTGACGGGACTAGCGGGAGTAGTCGGACAGATACGCAGTATTTT. The rearrangement uses TRBV2 and TRBJ2-3; 14 nucleotides match TRBD2. The length of the CDR3 is 18 residues. The germline CDR1 and CDR2 sequences are SNHLY and FYNNEI. Trimming removed 3 bases from V and 3 bases from J; junction bases left unmatched: 8.

The chain joins TRBV7-3 to TRBJ2-1; D gene unclear. This CDR3 is built from 17 residues. The V end lost 5 bases, the J end lost 0 bases, and 17 bases lay between the germline ends. Per germline, CDR1 SGHTA and CDR2 FQGTGA. The CDR3 reads CASSLLGSDNSYNEQFF. The CDR3, as DNA: TGTGCCAGCAGCCTCCTTGGGTCCGATAACTCCTACAATGAGCAGTTCTTC. The full variable domain, completed using reference TRBV7-3 and TRBJ2-1, is GAGVSQTPSNKVTEKGKYVELRCDPISGHTALYWYRQSLGQGPEFLIYFQGTGAADDSGLPNDRFFAVRPEGSVSTLKIQRTERGDSAVYLCASSLLGSDNSYNEQFFGPGTRLTVL.

This clonotype was counted many times. This chain links TRBV5-6 with TRBJ2-7; D is unclear. CDR1 is SGHDT and CDR2 is YYEEEE in the germline V gene. Trimming stripped 2 bases from V and 3 bases from J, with 9 bases between. This CDR3 contains 13 residues. The CDR3 DNA sequence: TGTGCCAGCAGCTTCGGCGGTGACTACGAGCAGTACTTC. It translates to CASSFGGDYEQYF.

This clonotype was recorded many times. V and J are TRBV6-2 or TRBV6-3 and TRBJ1-5; D is uncertain. Germline CDR1 is MNHEY and CDR2 is SVGEGT. V lost 7 bases, J lost 1 base, and 17 bases lay in between. CDR3 size: 16 residues. Here the CDR3 reads CASKEYGSRSNQPQHF. In nucleotides, the CDR3 is TGTGCCAGCAAAGAGTATGGGAGTCGGAGCAATCAGCCCCAGCATTTT.

V is TRBV7-9 and J is TRBJ2-7; perhaps TRBD2 as D (6 bases). This CDR3 spans 15 amino acids. V gave up 0 bases and J gave up 3 bases, with 12 bases separating them. From germline, CDR1 is SEHNR and CDR2 FQNEAQ (reference sequence). The CDR3 loop reads CASSLAGGIDYEQYF. The CDR3 DNA is TGTGCCAGCAGCTTAGCCGGGGGAATAGACTACGAGCAGTACTTC.

In its sample, this clonotype was seen many times. The chain carries TRBV6-2 or TRBV6-3 and TRBJ1-1, with no clear D. Deletions cut 6 bases from V and 0 bases from J, with 8 bases between. This CDR3 spans 13 amino acids. Looked up from germline, CDR1 is MNHEY and CDR2 is SVGEGT. The DNA of the CDR3 is TGTGCCAGCAGCCCCGAGGTGAACACTGAAGCTTTCTTT. Translated: CASSPEVNTEAFF.

This clonotype was detected a few times. The CDR3 loop is CASSQGVDGASGNTIYF. CDR3 in DNA: TGCGCCAGCAGCCAAGGAGTAGACGGAGCCTCTGGAAACACCATATATTTT. This rearrangement joins TRBV4-1 to TRBJ1-3; no clear D. The CDR3 sequence is 17 residues long. Germline CDR1 reads MGHRA; CDR2 reads YSYEKL. The ends were cut back, 1 base at V and 0 bases at J, with 13 bases in the middle.

There are many counts of this clonotype. The chain joins TRBV7-9 to TRBJ2-3, with 13 bases fitting TRBD2. The germline CDR1 and CDR2 sequences are SEHNR and FQNEAQ (reference sequence). Germline trimming cut 7 bases from V and 3 bases from J; bases unmatched to any gene: 4. CDR3 size: 15 residues. CDR3 sequence: CASTLGLAGTDTQYF. Written as DNA, the CDR3 is TGTGCCAGCACCCTGGGACTAGCGGGAACAGATACGCAGTATTTT.

This clonotype was detected a few times. The V call is TRBV6-1, the J call TRBJ1-6; 8 bases are a match to TRBD1. Germline-derived CDR1 and CDR2 are MNHNS and SASEGT. CDR3 length: 14 residues. Germline trimming cut 5 bases from V and 10 bases from J; bases unmatched to any gene: 7. The CDR3 nucleotides are TGTGCCAGCAGTCGGGGACAGGTGAACTCACCCCTCCACTTT. Amino acids: CASSRGQVNSPLHF.

The genes are TRBV10-3 and TRBJ2-1, with 10 bases identical to TRBD2. V shed 2 bases and J 7 bases; nucleotides not matched to a gene: 5. There are 15 residues in the CDR3. CDR1 and CDR2 from the germline V gene are ENHRY and SYGVKD. CDR3 sequence: CAISEGSGRHNEQFF. The DNA of the CDR3 is TGTGCCATCAGTGAGGGTAGCGGGAGGCATAATGAGCAGTTCTTC.

This clonotype was found a few times. The rearrangement joins TRBV20-1 to TRBJ2-7; TRBD1 might be the D (6 bases). CDR1 is DFQATT, CDR2 SNEGSKA, per germline (reference sequence). With 4 bases removed from V and 2 bases from J, the gap between germline ends came to 12 bases. This CDR3 is built from 13 residues. CDR3 coding DNA: TGCAGTGCTACTCCAGGGGTTACCTACGAGCAGTACTTC. Protein: CSATPGVTYEQYF.

This clonotype appeared many times. This sequence joins TRBV18 and TRBJ1-4, with unresolved D. The CDR3 loop spans 13 amino acids. CDR1 KGHSH and CDR2 LQKENI come from the germline V gene. V lost 3 bases to trimming and J lost 8 bases, with 10 bases between them. The CDR3 DNA follows: TGTGCCAGCTCACCGTCGGGCGTCGAAAAACTGTTTTTT. This translates into CASSPSGVEKLFF.

The chain carries TRBV28 and TRBJ1-5; no firm D call. The CDR3 loop spans 15 amino acids. Per the germline V gene, CDR1 is MDHEN and CDR2 is SYDVKM. V was shortened by 10 bases and J by 6 bases, with 22 bases between the two germline ends. Here the CDR3 DNA reads TGTGCCACCTCCTCTATCGACAACGACCTTCAGCCCCAGCATTTT. Its protein product is CATSSIDNDLQPQHF.

V is TRBV19 and J is TRBJ2-1, with TRBD2 identical over 11 bases. CDR1 is LNHDA, CDR2 SQIVND, per germline (reference sequence). CDR3 length equals 16 residues. Losses at the gene ends were 6 bases for V and 3 bases for J; bases not matched to a gene: 7. The CDR3 DNA reads as TGTGCCAGTAGAAAAATGACTAGCGGGAACTACAATGAGCAGTTCTTC. It specifies CASRKMTSGNYNEQFF. Together with reference TRBV19 and TRBJ2-1, the CDR3 gives the full variable domain: DGGITQSPKYLFRKEGQNVTLSCEQNLNHDAMYWYRQDPGQGLRLIYYSQIVNDFQKGDIAEGYSVSREKKESFPLTVTSAQKNPTAFYLCASRKMTSGNYNEQFFGPGTRLTVL.

The gene calls are TRBV6-9 and TRBJ2-5, with TRBD1 matching over 7 bases. J was trimmed by 5 bases and V by 3 bases; bases with no gene match: 6. The CDR3 consists of 14 residues. Germline V lookup: CDR1 MNHGY, CDR2 SVAAGI. DNA of the CDR3: TGTGCCAGCAGTTACCGACAGGGACGGGAGACCCAGTACTTC. It codes for CASSYRQGRETQYF.

This clonotype was found many times. This chain connects TRBV5-1 to TRBJ2-1; no reliable D call. Trimming took off 4 bases at V and 0 bases at J, with 14 bases between the two ends. This CDR3 has 16 residues. Per the germline V gene, CDR1 is SGHRS and CDR2 is YFSETQ. The CDR3 DNA reads as TGCGCCAGCAGCCCTCTGGACGGAAGCTCCTACAATGAGCAGTTCTTC. This translates into CASSPLDGSSYNEQFF.

The chain links TRBV7-3 to TRBJ2-7; TRBD1 aligns across 9 bases. Germline V gene data show CDR1 as SGHTA and CDR2 as FQGTGA. CDR3 length equals 14 residues. The trim removed 4 bases at V and 6 bases at J, leaving 7 bases unmatched. The CDR3 DNA reads TGTGCCAGCAGCTGGGGACAGGGAGAAGCCGAGCAGTACTTC. Translation: CASSWGQGEAEQYF.

V usage is TRBV20-1 and J usage is TRBJ2-7; weak D call: TRBD2 (6 bases). CDR3 length: 15 residues. The germline V gene encodes CDR1 DFQATT and CDR2 SNEGSKA (reference sequence). Trimming pared 0 bases from V and 0 bases from J, leaving 12 bases between. The CDR3 DNA is TGCAGTGCTAGAGATTTTGCGGGAAGCTCCTACGAGCAGTACTTC. It encodes CSARDFAGSSYEQYF.

The chain has TRBV20-1 and TRBJ2-3, with 9 bases aligning to TRBD2. The V gene end was trimmed by 3 bases and the J gene end by 1 base; junction bases not matched to a gene: 5. This CDR3 comprises 15 residues. CDR1 is DFQATT, CDR2 SNEGSKA, per germline (reference sequence). CDR3: CSASGASGGTDTQYF. The CDR3 DNA reads as TGCAGTGCTAGCGGCGCTAGCGGGGGCACAGATACGCAGTATTTT.

The chain is built from TRBV7-8 and TRBJ2-4; D may be TRBD2 (6 bases). Trimming stripped 5 bases from V and 6 bases from J, with 17 bases between. This CDR3 contains 15 residues. CDR1 and CDR2 from the germline V gene are SGHVS and FQNEAQ. The CDR3 DNA reads TGTGCCAGCAGCCCCTTCGGGGGAGAGGGAAACATTCAGTACTTC. This codes for CASSPFGGEGNIQYF. Full variable domain (outside the CDR3, taken from reference TRBV7-8 and TRBJ2-4): GAGVSQSPRYKVAKRGQDVALRCDPISGHVSLFWYQQALGQGPEFLTYFQNEAQLDKSGLPSDRFFAERPEGSVSTLKIQRTQQEDSAVYLCASSPFGGEGNIQYFGAGTRLSVL.

This clonotype was counted many times. The V call is TRBV6-1, the J call TRBJ2-7; no reliable D call. V shed 0 bases and J shed 2 bases, with 26 bases lying between them. The CDR3 is 20 amino acids. Per the germline V gene, CDR1 is MNHNS and CDR2 is SASEGT. The CDR3 sequence: CASSEAFRILSWTAAYEQYF. CDR3 bases: TGTGCCAGCAGTGAAGCGTTTCGAATCTTAAGCTGGACGGCAGCCTACGAGCAGTACTTC.

This clonotype was counted many times. J is TRBJ2-7 and V is TRBV18; D is unresolved. This CDR3 contains 16 residues. V was clipped by 3 bases and J by 0 bases, with 15 bases between them. Germline V gene data show CDR1 as KGHSH and CDR2 as LQKENI. DNA for the CDR3: TGTGCCAGCTCACCCCGCGTAGGAAAGAGCTCCTACGAGCAGTACTTC. The encoded protein is CASSPRVGKSSYEQYF.

This chain uses TRBV6-2 or TRBV6-3 with TRBJ2-7; D gene unclear. This CDR3 has 14 residues. Germline loops: CDR1 MNHEY, CDR2 SVGEGT. The germline V and J ends were trimmed by 3 bases and 7 bases, with 16 bases remaining between them. CDR3 in amino acids: CASSYPRYPKEQYF. CDR3 DNA sequence: TGTGCCAGCAGTTATCCCCGGTATCCTAAAGAGCAGTACTTC.

This clonotype has at least ten counts. The chain has TRBV19 and TRBJ1-5, with 8 bases matching TRBD1. CDR1 and CDR2 from the germline V gene are LNHDA and SQIVND (reference sequence). J was trimmed by 7 bases and V by 1 base; bases with no gene match: 18. The CDR3 sequence is 19 residues long. CDR3 DNA: TGTGCCAGTAGTATAGTGCTTGGACAGGGATGGCGTGGAATCCAGCCCCAGCATTTT. Translated: CASSIVLGQGWRGIQPQHF.

In its sample, this clonotype was seen a few times. This CDR3 is missing its conserved last phenylalanine or tryptophan, likely due to a read error. V is TRBV5-5 and J is TRBJ1-1; D perhaps matches TRBD1 (6 bases). V lost 0 bases and J lost 0, with 12 bases in between. This CDR3 spans 16 amino acids. Germline assignment: CDR1 SGHKS and CDR2 YYEKEE (reference sequence). The chain's CDR3 is CASSLAGATLNTEAFL. For the CDR3, the DNA is TGTGCCAGCAGCTTGGCAGGGGCAACCCTGAACACTGAAGCTTTCCTT.

This clonotype was observed at least ten times. The chain is built from TRBV5-1 and TRBJ2-7; weak D call: TRBD1 (6 bases). Trimming removed 5 bases at V and 0 bases at J, with 12 bases between. Germline V gives CDR1 SGHRS, CDR2 YFSETQ. This CDR3 region has 14 residues. This CDR3 is CASRQQGSSYEQYF. DNA of the CDR3: TGCGCCAGCAGACAACAGGGTTCCTCCTACGAGCAGTACTTC.

This clonotype was seen at least ten times. V and J are TRBV11-2 and TRBJ2-5, with D perhaps TRBD2 (5 bases). V was pared by 7 bases and J by 1 base, with 10 bases between. Per the germline V gene, CDR1 is SGHAT and CDR2 is FQNNGV. The CDR3 spans 13 residues. DNA for the CDR3: TGTGCCAGCACCATCCGGGGCCAAGAGACCCAGTACTTC. Translated, it gives CASTIRGQETQYF.

This clonotype was picked up a small number of times. The CDR3 loop is CASSQGQGDEKLFF. CDR3 DNA: TGTGCCAGCAGCCAAGGACAGGGGGATGAAAAACTGTTTTTT. The rearrangement links TRBV4-2 to TRBJ1-4; TRBD1 matches 9 bases. Per the germline V gene, CDR1 is LGHNA and CDR2 is YNFKEQ. The ends lost 1 base at V and 6 bases at J; junction bases unmatched: 0. The CDR3 sequence is 14 residues long.